This T cell receptor beta chain was captured in a study of T cells in Graves' hyperthyroidism and ophthalmopathy. Amplification of TCR beta CDR3 regions used RNA as the template. HTBI primers were employed in a first-round RT-PCR of the TCR CDR3. TCRdb called the multiplex PCR reads again in MiXCR, with one record for every CDR3 protein. The table lists around 520,000 distinct CDR3 sequences, roughly 24% of them singletons, with about 11% in the top ten. This CDR3 has 17 residues. Germline assignment: CDR1 SGHRS and CDR2 YFSETQ. Trimming left V 0 bases short and J 4 bases short, with 14 bases between. On this clonotype: Its antigen is currently unknown.

General study points: Classification by a 13 V-J model distinguished ophthalmopathy from stable hyperthyroidism.

V and J are TRBV5-1 and TRBJ2-6; D uncertain. The sequence derives from a woman aged 25-40 years with Graves' ophthalmopathy. Specimen: blood. This chain's CDR3 is CASSLESVPRGANVLTF. The CDR3 DNA reads TGCGCCAGCAGCTTGGAGTCCGTGCCCCGGGGGGCCAACGTCCTGACTTTC.